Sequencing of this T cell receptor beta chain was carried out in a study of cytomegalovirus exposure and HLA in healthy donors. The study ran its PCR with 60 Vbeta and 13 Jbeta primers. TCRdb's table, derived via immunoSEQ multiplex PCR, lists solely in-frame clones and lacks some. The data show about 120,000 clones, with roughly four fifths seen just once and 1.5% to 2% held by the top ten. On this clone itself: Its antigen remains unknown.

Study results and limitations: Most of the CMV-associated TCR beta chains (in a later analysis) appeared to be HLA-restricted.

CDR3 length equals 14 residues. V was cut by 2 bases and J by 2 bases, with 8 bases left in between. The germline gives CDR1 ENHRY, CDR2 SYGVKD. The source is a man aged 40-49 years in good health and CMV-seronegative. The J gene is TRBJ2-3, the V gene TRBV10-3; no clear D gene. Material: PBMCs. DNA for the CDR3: TGTGCCATCAGTGAGGGCAGCGTCACAGATACGCAGTATTTT. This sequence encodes CAISEGSVTDTQYF.